This TCR beta chain was obtained from a study of molecular identifiers for immune sequencing clone quantification. The germline V and J ends were trimmed by 4 bases and 2 bases, with 18 bases remaining between them. The CDR3 length is 15 residues. Germline CDR1 and CDR2: GTSNPN and SVGIG (reference sequence). MiXCR, applied by TCRdb to the PCR reads, yields one record per CDR3 protein. The sample has 88,000 or so distinct CDR3 sequences, over 20% seen once. This clonotype occurred a few times. The V gene is TRBV30, the J gene TRBJ2-7; tentatively, D is TRBD1 (5 bases). The clonotype originates from a human donor in good health. Some libraries in this study had Jurkat cell RNA spiked in. The material sequenced was naive CD8+ T cells from blood, with Jurkat cell RNA spiked in. Noted subset: FACS-sorted CD8+CD4-CCR7+CD45RA+ naive T cells. The CDR3 coding sequence is TGTGCCTGGACTGCAGACAGCCGAGATCCCTACGAGCAGTACTTC. It codes for CAWTADSRDPYEQYF.